This is a list of T cell receptor beta chains from one sample in a study of T cell responses to AZD1222 COVID-19 vaccine. Only in-frame clones appear in the TCRdb table, and some are missing; sequencing was by immunoSEQ multiplex PCR. This sample yields about 150,000 clones, of which 80% to 90% are seen a single time; 5.5% belongs to the top ten. The sample was peripheral blood, taken on day 0 of MenACWY control vaccination. These receptor sequences come from an adult in good health. The CDR3 runs from the conserved cysteine through the conserved F or W. Each record gives: V gene, D gene, clone size, J gene, CDR3 DNA, CDR3 protein. The D gene is left open where the match is weak. The listing skips clone size in some rows; elsewhere it reads once, few, many or a size class.

V: TRBV6-5; D: TRBD1; size: -; J: TRBJ1-2; DNA: TGTGCCAGCAGAAGATATGGGACAGGAGATGGCTACACCTTC; CDR3: CASRRYGTGDGYTF
V: TRBV7-9; D: -; size: once; J: TRBJ2-5; DNA: TGTGCCAGCAGCCGTACTATCGGGGCTGGCCAAGAGACCCAGTACTTC; CDR3: CASSRTIGAGQETQYF
V: TRBV12-3/TRBV12-4; D: -; size: -; J: TRBJ2-5; DNA: TGTGCCAGCAGTTTCGGACAAGAGACCCAGTACTTC; CDR3: CASSFGQETQYF
V: TRBV5-1; D: TRBD1; size: -; J: TRBJ1-1; DNA: TGCGCCAGCAGGCTAACCGGGACAGGGAAGGGAAACACTGAAGCTTTCTTT; CDR3: CASRLTGTGKGNTEAFF
V: TRBV9; D: -; size: -; J: TRBJ1-1; DNA: TGTGCCAGCAGCGTGCGTATGAACACTGAAGCTTTCTTT; CDR3: CASSVRMNTEAFF
V: TRBV5-4; D: -; size: -; J: TRBJ1-5; DNA: TGTGCCAGCAGCTCCGGGGGTGACAATCAGCCCCAGCATTTT; CDR3: CASSSGGDNQPQHF
V: TRBV19; D: TRBD2; size: -; J: TRBJ2-5; DNA: TGTGCCAGTGGACTAGCGGGGGGAAAGACCCAGTACTTC; CDR3: CASGLAGGKTQYF
V: TRBV19; D: TRBD1; size: -; J: TRBJ1-1; DNA: TGTGCCAGTAGTATCTTGCGGGACAGTGAAGCTTTCTTT; CDR3: CASSILRDSEAFF
V: TRBV4-2; D: -; size: -; J: TRBJ2-7; DNA: TGTGCCAGCAGCCAAGATCCCCCCGTAGCGGCCATTACCTACGAGCAGTACTTC; CDR3: CASSQDPPVAAITYEQYF
V: TRBV19; D: -; size: once; J: TRBJ1-2; DNA: TGTGCCAGTAGTATAGTTGGGACGGGGATCCTTTTCCGAGGCTACACCTTC; CDR3: CASSIVGTGILFRGYTF
V: TRBV24-1; D: TRBD2; size: once; J: TRBJ2-5; DNA: TGTGCCACCAGTGACTCTAGCGGGAGGGCCGGAGAGACCCAGTACTTC; CDR3: CATSDSSGRAGETQYF
V: TRBV13; D: -; size: -; J: TRBJ2-1; DNA: TGTGCCAGCAGCTCCCGGGACTTCTCCTACAATGAGCAGTTCTTC; CDR3: CASSSRDFSYNEQFF
V: TRBV28; D: -; size: -; J: TRBJ1-2; DNA: TGTGCCAGCATGCTCCCAGGGGACTATGGCTACACCTTC; CDR3: CASMLPGDYGYTF
V: TRBV7-9; D: -; size: -; J: TRBJ2-5; DNA: TGTGCCAGCAGCCCTGGGGAATCCTACCAAGAGACCCAGTACTTC; CDR3: CASSPGESYQETQYF
V: TRBV14; D: -; size: -; J: TRBJ2-1; DNA: TGTGCCAGCAGCCGCATTACAGGTGGTAGCTCCTACAATGAGCAGTTCTTC; CDR3: CASSRITGGSSYNEQFF
V: TRBV4-3; D: -; size: -; J: TRBJ2-3; DNA: TGCGCCAGCAGCCAGAACTTAGCGGCCTCGAGGGGGGATACGCAGTATTTT; CDR3: CASSQNLAASRGDTQYF
V: TRBV12-5; D: -; size: -; J: TRBJ1-5; DNA: TGTGCTAGTGGTTTGGAAGTCGGAGTGGGCAATCAGCCCCAGCATTTT; CDR3: CASGLEVGVGNQPQHF
V: TRBV3-1/TRBV3-2; D: -; size: -; J: TRBJ2-2; DNA: TGTGCCAGCAGCCGAATTGGGCAGGGAGGTTCCGGGGAGCTGTTTTTT; CDR3: CASSRIGQGGSGELFF
V: TRBV11-3; D: -; size: -; J: TRBJ1-2; DNA: TGTGCCAGCAGCCCCCCAGGAGGAGTGGAAGGCTACACCTTC; CDR3: CASSPPGGVEGYTF
V: TRBV30; D: TRBD2; size: -; J: TRBJ2-2; DNA: TGTGCCTGGAGACTTGCGGGAGTCACCGGGGAGCTGTTTTTT; CDR3: CAWRLAGVTGELFF
V: TRBV24-1; D: TRBD1; size: -; J: TRBJ1-2; DNA: TGTGCCACCAGTGATTTGCAGGGTCCAGGGGGGAGGTCGGGCTATGGCTACACCTTC; CDR3: CATSDLQGPGGRSGYGYTF
V: TRBV3-1/TRBV3-2; D: -; size: -; J: TRBJ1-6; DNA: TGTGCCAGCAGCCGGGGGTCTAATAATTCACCCCTCCACTTT; CDR3: CASSRGSNNSPLHF
V: TRBV2; D: -; size: -; J: TRBJ2-3; DNA: TGTGCCAGCAGAGGGCCTCTTAGCACAGATACGCAGTATTTT; CDR3: CASRGPLSTDTQYF
V: TRBV29-1; D: -; size: -; J: TRBJ1-2; DNA: TGCAGCGTTGAAACAGGCTATGGCTACACCTTC; CDR3: CSVETGYGYTF
V: TRBV6-5; D: TRBD1; size: once; J: TRBJ1-6; DNA: TGTGCCAGCAGCCTGATGACAGGGGACAATTCACCCCTCCACTTT; CDR3: CASSLMTGDNSPLHF
V: TRBV27; D: TRBD2; size: -; J: TRBJ2-7; DNA: TGTGCCAGCAGTCCATCACTAGCGGGAGTGGTATACGAGCAGTACTTC; CDR3: CASSPSLAGVVYEQYF
V: TRBV19; D: -; size: -; J: TRBJ2-2; DNA: TGTGCCAGTATTTTGGGGGGCGGGACCGGGGAGCTGTTTTTT; CDR3: CASILGGGTGELFF
V: TRBV28; D: -; size: -; J: TRBJ1-4; DNA: TGTGCCAGCGGGGACGGGGCTAATGAAAAACTGTTTTTT; CDR3: CASGDGANEKLFF
V: TRBV12-3/TRBV12-4; D: -; size: -; J: TRBJ1-1; DNA: TGTGCCAGCAGCCGCAAAAACACTGAAGCTTTCTTT; CDR3: CASSRKNTEAFF
V: TRBV5-1; D: TRBD1; size: -; J: TRBJ2-2; DNA: TGCGCCAGCAGCGCCCGGTCGACAGGGGGCTACGGGGAGCTGTTTTTT; CDR3: CASSARSTGGYGELFF
V: TRBV4-1; D: -; size: -; J: TRBJ2-7; DNA: TGCGCCAGCAGCCAGGGAGTCCTAGGGTGGGAGCAGTACTTC; CDR3: CASSQGVLGWEQYF
V: TRBV4-1; D: -; size: once; J: TRBJ2-1; DNA: TGCGCCAGCAGCCAAGTTTATCGGGAGTCCTACAATGAGCAGTTCTTC; CDR3: CASSQVYRESYNEQFF
V: TRBV7-3; D: -; size: -; J: TRBJ2-1; DNA: TGTGCCAGCAGTCTCCCGGGGTGGCGGTACAATGAGCAGTTCTTC; CDR3: CASSLPGWRYNEQFF
V: TRBV5-1; D: -; size: -; J: TRBJ2-6; DNA: TGCGCCAGCAGCAGGGACGCCCGGAACTCTGGGGCCAACGTCCTGACTTTC; CDR3: CASSRDARNSGANVLTF
V: TRBV19; D: -; size: -; J: TRBJ1-4; DNA: TGTGCCTCTAACGTGGCAGGGGATGAAAAACTGTTTTTT; CDR3: CASNVAGDEKLFF
V: TRBV19; D: -; size: once; J: TRBJ2-2; DNA: TGTGCCAGTAGTATCCAGGGGCTGACAGGGGAGCTGTTTTTT; CDR3: CASSIQGLTGELFF
V: TRBV18; D: -; size: -; J: TRBJ2-5; DNA: TGTGCCAGCTACAGCTACGCGGCGGAGACCCAGTACTTC; CDR3: CASYSYAAETQYF
V: TRBV15; D: -; size: -; J: TRBJ2-7; DNA: TGTGCCACCAGCAGGACCCGGGACAACTACGAGCAGTACTTC; CDR3: CATSRTRDNYEQYF
V: TRBV5-4; D: -; size: -; J: TRBJ1-3; DNA: TGTGCCAGCAGCCAGCTTAATCCCGGATACACCATATATTTT; CDR3: CASSQLNPGYTIYF
V: TRBV4-1; D: TRBD1; size: -; J: TRBJ1-3; DNA: TGCGCCAGCAGCCAAGTCCCTACTTCAGGGGGCTCTGGAAACACCATATATTTT; CDR3: CASSQVPTSGGSGNTIYF
V: TRBV5-1; D: -; size: -; J: TRBJ1-4; DNA: TGCGCCAGCAGCTTGGCGGGGGTTGCTAATGAAAAACTGTTTTTT; CDR3: CASSLAGVANEKLFF
V: TRBV7-6; D: -; size: -; J: TRBJ1-4; DNA: TGTGCCAGCAGCCCCCACGGGCGAGGCGAAAAACTGTTTTTT; CDR3: CASSPHGRGEKLFF
V: TRBV7-9; D: -; size: -; J: TRBJ2-3; DNA: TGTGCCAGCAGCTTAAGCACAGATACGCAGTATTTT; CDR3: CASSLSTDTQYF
V: TRBV24-1; D: -; size: -; J: TRBJ1-1; DNA: TGTGCCACCAGTGATGGACACCCGAACACTGAAGCTTTCTTT; CDR3: CATSDGHPNTEAFF